This TCR beta chain is from a study of shared clonotypes between healthy human individuals. Cells designated naive CD8 were CD45RO-negative and were positively selected for CCR7, with terminally differentiated effector memory CD45RA+ cells excluded. Some clones are missing from TCRdb's copy, which holds only in-frame ones; the method was immunoSEQ multiplex PCR. The sample has some 2.1 million clones; around 93% are singletons. Germline assignment: CDR1 SGHAT and CDR2 FQNNGV. The CDR3 has 16 amino acids. Trimming pared 4 bases from V and 8 bases from J, leaving 20 bases between. The rearrangement joins TRBV11-2 to TRBJ1-4, with a weak D call TRBD1 (6 bases). The receptor was isolated from a man aged 18 to 30 in good health. Some clones in this sample may be carry-over from other donors' samples. The sample consisted of naive CD8+ T cells from PBMCs. The CDR3 is CASSSLLGGRDEKLFF. The CDR3, as DNA: TGTGCCAGCAGCTCCTTACTAGGGGGAAGGGACGAAAAACTGTTTTTT.